The 8 T cell receptor beta chains presented below share a single source sample, sequenced in a study of T cell responses to AZD1222 COVID-19 vaccine. Method: immunoSEQ multiplex PCR; TCRdb's copy keeps in-frame clones and lacks some. The repertoire consists of over 85,000 clones, with about 94% occurring once and the leading ten covering 2.9%. The starting material was peripheral blood, obtained 28 days after the second AZD1222 dose. These receptor sequences come from an adult who received the AZD1222 COVID-19 vaccine.

The J gene is TRBJ1-5, the V gene TRBV29-1; no firm D call. There are 13 residues in the CDR3. CDR1 and CDR2 (germline): SQVTM, ANQGSEA. The V and J ends lost 4 bases and 2 bases respectively, with 9 bases between them. As DNA, the CDR3 is TGCAGCGTTGTCGTGGTCGGCAATCAGCCCCAGCATTTT. Translation gives CSVVVVGNQPQHF.

The chain employs TRBV5-8 and TRBJ1-5, with a possible D match to TRBD1 (6 bases). CDR3 length: 15 residues. Trimming cost V 6 bases and J 0 bases, with 13 bases left between them. Germline CDR1 is SGHTS and CDR2 is YDEGEE. The chain's CDR3 is CASTQQGLSNQPQHF. CDR3 nucleotides: TGTGCCAGCACGCAACAGGGTCTTAGCAATCAGCCCCAGCATTTT.

The chain recombines TRBV7-6 with TRBJ1-1; no clear D. The CDR3 runs to 16 residues. Germline CDR1 SGHVS, CDR2 FNYEAQ. V shed 0 bases and J shed 0 bases, with 11 bases lying between them. CDR3 nucleotide sequence: TGTGCCAGCAGCTTAGCGACGGAGCTCATGAACACTGAAGCTTTCTTT. Translation: CASSLATELMNTEAFF. The full variable domain, rest sourced from reference TRBV7-6 and TRBJ1-1, is GAGVSQSPRYKVTKRGQDVALRCDPISGHVSLYWYRQALGQGPEFLTYFNYEAQQDKSGLPNDRFSAERPEGSISTLTIQRTEQRDSAMYRCASSLATELMNTEAFFGQGTRLTVV.

V usage is TRBV5-1 and J usage is TRBJ1-3; 10 bases fit TRBD1. J lost 1 base, V lost 4 bases, and 2 bases had no gene match. CDR1 and CDR2 from the germline V gene are SGHRS and YFSETQ. The CDR3 totals 15 residues. For the CDR3, the DNA is TGCGCCAGCAGCCGGGACAGGGGTTCTGGAAACACCATATATTTT. Amino acid sequence: CASSRDRGSGNTIYF.

V gene TRBV5-1 combines with J gene TRBJ1-1; tentatively, D is TRBD1 (5 bases). CDR1 SGHRS and CDR2 YFSETQ come from the germline V gene. The ends were cut back, 3 bases at V and 5 bases at J, with 14 bases in the middle. The CDR3 length is 14 residues. The CDR3 bases are TGCGCCAGCAGCTGGGGACGGCAGGGTACTGAAGCTTTCTTT. It yields the protein CASSWGRQGTEAFF.

The rearrangement links TRBV27 to TRBJ2-7; 13 bases match TRBD2. This CDR3 contains 15 residues. V shed 8 bases, J shed 3 bases, and the junction held 7 bases outside the gene matches. Germline assignment: CDR1 MNHEY and CDR2 SMNVEV (reference sequence). CDR3 bases: TGTGCCAGCCGACGGACTAGCGGGGGATTCTACGAGCAGTACTTC. This encodes CASRRTSGGFYEQYF.

V usage is TRBV2 and J usage is TRBJ1-6; possible D gene TRBD1, 6 bases. Germline V lookup: CDR1 SNHLY, CDR2 FYNNEI. Trimming cost V 0 bases and J 4 bases, with 13 bases left between them. This CDR3 is built from 17 residues. For the CDR3, the DNA is TGTGCCAGCAGTGAAGCAGTCTGGACAGAGTATAATTCACCCCTCCACTTT. This translates into CASSEAVWTEYNSPLHF.

V is TRBV2 and J is TRBJ2-2; 11 nucleotides line up with TRBD2. With 2 bases clipped from V and 0 bases from J, the junction kept 2 bases outside the gene matches. Germline V CDR1 and CDR2: SNHLY, FYNNEI. The CDR3 extends over 17 amino acids. The CDR3 reads CASSELAGGSNTGELFF. CDR3 DNA sequence: TGTGCCAGCAGTGAACTAGCGGGGGGCTCGAACACCGGGGAGCTGTTTTTT.